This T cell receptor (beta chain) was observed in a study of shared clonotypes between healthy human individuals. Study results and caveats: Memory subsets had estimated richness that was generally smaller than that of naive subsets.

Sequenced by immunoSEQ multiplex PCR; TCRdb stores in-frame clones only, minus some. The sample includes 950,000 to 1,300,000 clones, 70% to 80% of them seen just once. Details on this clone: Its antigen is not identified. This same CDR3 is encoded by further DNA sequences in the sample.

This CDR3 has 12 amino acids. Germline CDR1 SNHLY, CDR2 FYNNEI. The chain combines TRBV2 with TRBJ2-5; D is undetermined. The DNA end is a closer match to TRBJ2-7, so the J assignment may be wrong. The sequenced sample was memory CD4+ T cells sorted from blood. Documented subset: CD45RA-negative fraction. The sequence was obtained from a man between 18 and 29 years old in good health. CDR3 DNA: TGTGCCAGCAGTGACCGTACCTACGAGCAGTACTTC. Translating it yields CASSDRTYEQYF.